Given below is one T cell receptor beta chain in context. The antigen this receptor binds is unknown. Base qualities are missing; no much larger clone stands one base away. Library preparation used the immunoSEQ multiplex PCR assay. For the multiplex PCR, a mixture combining 60 forward primers for TCR Vbeta segments and 13 reverse primers for TCR Jbeta segments was used. The CDR3 region of rearranged TCR beta genes was amplified from genomic DNA with a multiplex PCR assay. On the Illumina HiSeq System, the amplified TCR beta libraries were sequenced as 87-base-pair reads. In the source study's methods: Across the 670 or so repertoires, a later analysis counted about 81 million unique TCR beta chains, approximately 10 million of which were shared by at least two donors. A nearest-neighbor algorithm error-corrected the raw reads and collapsed the reads into unique sequences, merging closely related sequences to remove PCR and sequencing errors. Alignment of CDR3 sequences to IMGT reference sequences was used to assign V, D and J gene segments. For a sequence to be retained, at least a six-nucleotide match to both a V gene segment and a J gene segment was required. A rearrangement counted as productive if the CDR3 had no stop codons and remained in frame with V and J, and every other rearrangement counted as non-productive. CDR3 was defined by IMGT convention, running from the second conserved V-encoded cysteine to the conserved J-encoded phenylalanine. Sequences without an unambiguous match to a single V gene segment were excluded from the earlier analysis of over 500 of the donors. In an earlier analysis of 500 to 750 of the donors, V segments were called functional above 56.7% productive rearrangements and were called segregating when the between-donor standard deviation exceeded 5%. A statistical classification framework was developed to diagnose cytomegalovirus status using the catalog of TCR beta chain sequences. In a later analysis, TCR nucleotide sequences were compared against IMGT/GENE-DB human TR gene sequences so that V and J genes could be assigned. The TCRdist pipeline was used in a later analysis to assign CDR3 sequences and most-parsimonious VDJ recombination scenarios. In a later analysis, every TCR beta chain was defined by the combination of its CDR3 amino acid sequence and its V-gene family, and reads without a unique V-gene family were dropped. In a later analysis, a few hundred highly shared, low-generation-probability nucleotide sequences were removed to address suspected cross-contamination and a sequencing artifact. For each public chain, a later analysis derived a clonal expansion index from normalized ranks of inferred template counts within each repertoire. In a later analysis, generation probabilities were computed with a VDJ recombination model fitted to out-of-frame rearrangements, and the resulting probabilities were checked against IGoR. In a later analysis, hypergeometric tests were used to score TCR-TCR, TCR-HLA and TCR-CMV co-occurrence, with a repertoire-size bias correction applied to TCR pairs. A later analysis estimated false discovery rates by permuting HLA or CMV assignments 20 times. A later analysis grouped co-occurring TCRs with DBSCAN, adding TCRdist sequence similarity when clustering within HLA-allele-positive subsets. Co-occurrence clustering excluded repertoires with fewer than 30,000 or more than 120,000 public chains, plus five with anomalous nucleotide sharing. As stored in TCRdb, this immuneACCESS dataset retains in-frame rearrangements with V and J assigned. A fraction of the clones does not appear; measured against another copy, unresolved V genes explain less than half of the discrepancy, and the remainder lacks a known reason. For V, J and clone size, that table is used; D and trimming come from the DNA. The sample table lists approximately 200,000 clones, around 79% of them with a count of one. The ten largest clonotypes hold around 2% of the sample.

This sample is drawn from a study of cytomegalovirus exposure and HLA in healthy donors (TCRdb year 2017). Regarding the complete study: An earlier analysis of 587 of the donors reported about 260 Gb of sequence data and 95 million to 130 million unique TCR beta sequences obtained from some 200 million T cells. An early release that covered more than 550 HLA-typed donors contained about 300 gigabases of sequencing data and 75 million to 100 million unique TCR sequences. Among the approximately 420 genotyped donors, under 90% belonged to the genetic ancestry cluster associated with self-reported Caucasian donors. The study aimed to test whether signatures of past pathogen exposure could be identified by cataloging public T cell receptors. The T cell repertoires of under 750 subjects were profiled by immunosequencing and related to cytomegalovirus serostatus. In addition to the first cohort of around 670 subjects, a separate validation cohort of 120 different subjects was used. The study combined high-throughput TCR immunosequencing, statistical association of individual TCRs with disease status, and machine learning to predict cytomegalovirus infection status. A later analysis re-examined previously published TCR beta repertoires from several hundred donors and added high-resolution HLA genotyping to investigate patterns of TCR occurrence. Rather than using new phenotypic data, the later analysis identified candidate immune exposures from TCR beta sequences and from how often those sequences occurred across donors. To decide whether each TCR beta V gene segment behaved as functional or pseudogenic, an earlier analysis of approximately 620 of the donors relied on high-throughput TCR beta sequencing. Donor age, sex, ethnicity and CMV serostatus were compiled together with the repertoire data. Genome-wide SNP genotypes for about 65% of the roughly 700 donors were used in a later genetic analysis, which treated that subset as a discovery cohort. All discovery cohort repertoires had been generated using a single sequencing platform. Class I and class II HLA loci were covered by the typing at four-digit resolution. The number of donors typed differed by locus, with roughly 629-640 for A, B, C, DRB1 and DQB1, 522 for DQA1, some 570 for DPA1, and around 450 for DPB1. A handful of DR-DQ haplotypes were handled as single units for association and clustering because linkage in the cohort was strong. On average, approximately 250,000 unique TCR beta nucleotide sequences were sequenced per donor among some 420 genotyped donors of the cohort, with 15% to 20% of those sequences being non-productive. Points the paper makes about the study in general: In a later genetic analysis, a missense DCLRE1C variant was associated with V-gene and J-gene trimming of TCR beta chains, and the association was replicated in an independent cohort. A later analysis reported that several top co-occurrence clusters appeared linked to parvovirus B19, influenza, CMV and Epstein-Barr virus. Linkage disequilibrium might explain the correlated functional status among segregating V segments, but an unknown experimental factor could not be ruled out. In a later analysis, 15,000 to 20,000 TCR beta sequences were associated with specific HLA alleles at a false discovery rate of 0.05. In the study, approximately 160 TCR beta chains were listed as associated with cytomegalovirus. In a later analysis, HLA-associated TCR beta chains were found to be more clonally expanded and to have lower generation probabilities than equally common non-associated chains. The sequencing pipeline was judged likely to have produced a cluster of highly shared sequence variants as a technical artifact. In vitro tests confirmed that three of the cytomegalovirus-associated TCR beta chains recognize cytomegalovirus antigens. In both the original and validation cohorts, the classifier was reported to diagnose cytomegalovirus status with high specificity and sensitivity. Some 16 rarely observed V segments, including chromosome 9 orphons, were excluded from the earlier analysis of some 590 of the donors because counts were too low. Most TCR sequences were observed very rarely across donors, whereas some public TCRs were present in many individuals. For the cohort, immune exposure information was limited to CMV serostatus. Because HLA typing was unavailable for some donors at each locus, only the typed subset was used in association tests. In a later analysis, TCR association rates were found to vary across HLA loci, with the most associated TCRs seen for DRB1 alleles and the fewest for HLA-C alleles. Assigning TCR associations to individual alleles was difficult when HLA alleles, especially DR and DQ, strongly co-occurred. According to a later analysis, most CMV-associated TCR beta chains appeared to be HLA-restricted, and the HLA associations seemed to be driven largely by CMV exposure. A further reported finding was that TCR beta sequences accurately predicted the HLA-A and HLA-B alleles for most subjects in the first cohort. According to a later genetic analysis, donors in an Asian-associated ancestry cluster had fewer N-insertions in productive TCRs than the approximately 610-donor mean. This cohort had only TCR beta chains sequenced, and the lack of alpha or paired-chain data limited which features could be detected. It was suggested by the authors that the approach could potentially be generalized to other disease states and immunological phenotypes. An earlier analysis of roughly 570 of the donors showed that most TCR beta V segments appeared in productive rearrangements either about 87% or about 30% of the time, which broadly matched IMGT annotations. Some IMGT-functional V segments, including TRBV6-2 and TRBV6-3, could not be distinguished by the 87-base-pair reads and were therefore excluded. Sequencing depth was assumed to be roughly uniform across donors in the presence/absence analyses, though that assumption may not hold.

The cohort consisted of some 730 healthy bone marrow donors. At the time of sampling, all cohort members were nominally healthy, though unrecorded immune exposures were likely present. The donor was CMV seronegative and was included in the group of about 400 seronegative cohort members. Each donor provided a peripheral blood sample, and peripheral blood mononuclear cells were used for TCR beta sequencing. The Qiagen DNeasy Blood Extraction Kit was used to extract genomic DNA from the blood cell samples. V lost 5 bases and J lost 7 bases, and the count of bases not matched to a germline gene is 3. From a lookup of the germline V gene, CDR1 and CDR2 are SQVTM and ANQGSEA. Inclusive of the bounding cysteine and phenylalanine, the CDR3 is 11 residues long. The read is trimmed to its CDR3 DNA, 33 bases read in frame from base 1.

This sequence originates from a man aged 18 to 29 in good health and CMV-seronegative. Sample: PBMCs. The receptor chain draws on TRBV29-1 and TRBJ1-1; 8 bases in the middle match TRBD1. The CDR3 region has the sequence CSVRTGSEAFF. The bases read TGCAGCGTTAGGACAGGGAGTGAAGCTTTCTTT.